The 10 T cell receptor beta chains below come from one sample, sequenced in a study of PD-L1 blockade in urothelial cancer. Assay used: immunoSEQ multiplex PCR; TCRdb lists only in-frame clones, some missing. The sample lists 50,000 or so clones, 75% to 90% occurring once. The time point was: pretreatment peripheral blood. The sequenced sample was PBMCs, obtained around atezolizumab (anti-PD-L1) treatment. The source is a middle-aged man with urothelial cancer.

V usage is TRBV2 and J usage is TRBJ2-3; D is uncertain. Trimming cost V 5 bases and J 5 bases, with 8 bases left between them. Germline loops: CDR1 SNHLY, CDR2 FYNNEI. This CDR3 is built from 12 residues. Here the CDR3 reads CASSKSLDTQYF. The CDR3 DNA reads TGTGCCAGCAGTAAGAGCTTAGATACGCAGTATTTT.

The CDR3 nucleotides are TGTGCCAGCAGCCACTGGACCGGGGAGCTGTTTTTT. Its translation is CASSHWTGELFF. V is TRBV6-5 and J is TRBJ2-2, with D hard to call. The CDR3 is made up of 12 amino acids. Trimming removed 6 bases at V and 5 bases at J, with 7 bases between. CDR1 and CDR2 from the germline V gene are MNHEY and SVGAGI.

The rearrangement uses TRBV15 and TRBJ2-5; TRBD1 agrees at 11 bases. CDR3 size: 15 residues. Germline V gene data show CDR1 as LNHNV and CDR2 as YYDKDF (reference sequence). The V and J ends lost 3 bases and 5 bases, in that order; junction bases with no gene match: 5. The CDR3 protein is CATSRDRGLGETQYF. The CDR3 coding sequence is TGTGCCACCAGCAGGGACAGGGGGCTTGGGGAGACCCAGTACTTC.

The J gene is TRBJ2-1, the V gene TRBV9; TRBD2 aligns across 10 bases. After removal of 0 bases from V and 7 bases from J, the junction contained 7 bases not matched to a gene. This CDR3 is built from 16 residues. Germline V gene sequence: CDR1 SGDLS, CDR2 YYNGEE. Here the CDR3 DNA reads TGTGCCAGCAGCGTAGCTACTAGCGGGATCTTTAATGAGCAGTTCTTC. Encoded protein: CASSVATSGIFNEQFF.

CDR3 in DNA: TGTGCCAGCAGCGGAGGGGCCGAGACACCCTACAATGAGCAGTTCTTC. It codes for CASSGGAETPYNEQFF. The gene calls are TRBV25-1 and TRBJ2-1, with a weak D call TRBD2 (6 bases). The CDR3 covers 16 residues. V lost 6 bases and J 2 bases, leaving 17 bases between the germline ends. The germline V gene has CDR1 MGHDK and CDR2 SYGVNS. The complete variable domain, with remaining parts taken from reference TRBV25-1 and TRBJ2-1, reads EADIYQTPRYLVIGTGKKITLECSQTMGHDKMYWYQQDPGMELHLIHYSYGVNSTEKGDLSSESTVSRIRTEHFPLTLESARPSHTSQYLCASSGGAETPYNEQFFGPGTRLTVL.

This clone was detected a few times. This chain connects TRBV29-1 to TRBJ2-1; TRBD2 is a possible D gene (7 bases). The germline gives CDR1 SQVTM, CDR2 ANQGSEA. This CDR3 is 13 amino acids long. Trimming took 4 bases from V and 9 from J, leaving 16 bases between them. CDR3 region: CSVGPSGGGEQFF. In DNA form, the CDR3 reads TGCAGCGTTGGCCCTAGCGGAGGGGGTGAGCAGTTCTTC.

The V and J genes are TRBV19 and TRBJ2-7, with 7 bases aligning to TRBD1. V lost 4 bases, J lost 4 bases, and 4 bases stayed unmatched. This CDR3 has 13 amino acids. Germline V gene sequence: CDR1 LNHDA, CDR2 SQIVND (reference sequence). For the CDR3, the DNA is TGTGCCAGTAGTAGACAGGGACCGTACGAGCAGTACTTC. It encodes CASSRQGPYEQYF.

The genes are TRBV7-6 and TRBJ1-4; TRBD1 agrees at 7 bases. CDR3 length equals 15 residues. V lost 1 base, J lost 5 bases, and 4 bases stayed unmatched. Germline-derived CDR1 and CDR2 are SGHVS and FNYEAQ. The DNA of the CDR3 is TGTGCCAGCAGCTTAGGGGGACAGCGAAATGAAAAACTGTTTTTT. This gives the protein CASSLGGQRNEKLFF.

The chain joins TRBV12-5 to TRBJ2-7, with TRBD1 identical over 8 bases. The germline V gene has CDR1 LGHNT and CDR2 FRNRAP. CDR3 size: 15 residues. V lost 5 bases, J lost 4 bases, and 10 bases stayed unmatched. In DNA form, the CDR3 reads TGTGCTAGTGGTCCCTTTGGACAGGGAAAATACGAGCAGTACTTC. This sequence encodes CASGPFGQGKYEQYF.

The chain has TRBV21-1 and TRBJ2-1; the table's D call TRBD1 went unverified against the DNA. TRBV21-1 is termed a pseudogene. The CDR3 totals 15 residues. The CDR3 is CASSNRDRAYNEQFF. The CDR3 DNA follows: TGTGCCAGCAGCAACCGGGACAGGGCCTACAATGAGCAGTTCTTC.